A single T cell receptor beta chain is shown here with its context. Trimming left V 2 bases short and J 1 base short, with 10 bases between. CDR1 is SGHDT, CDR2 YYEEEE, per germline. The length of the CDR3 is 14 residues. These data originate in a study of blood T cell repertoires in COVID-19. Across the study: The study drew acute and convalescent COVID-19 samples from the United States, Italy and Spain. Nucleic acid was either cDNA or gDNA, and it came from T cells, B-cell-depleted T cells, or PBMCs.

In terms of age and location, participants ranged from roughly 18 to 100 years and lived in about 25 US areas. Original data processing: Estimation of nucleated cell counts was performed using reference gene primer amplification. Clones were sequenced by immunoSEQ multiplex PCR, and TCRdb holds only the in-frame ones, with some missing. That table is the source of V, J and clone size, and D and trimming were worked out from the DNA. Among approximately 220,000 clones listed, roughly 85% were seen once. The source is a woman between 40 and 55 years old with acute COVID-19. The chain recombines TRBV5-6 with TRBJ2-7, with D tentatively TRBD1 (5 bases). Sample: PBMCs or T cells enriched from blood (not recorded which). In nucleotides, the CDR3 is TGTGCCAGCAGCTTCTGGACAAAGTCCTACGAGCAGTACTTC. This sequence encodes CASSFWTKSYEQYF.